This T cell receptor (beta chain) was sequenced for a study of Graves' ophthalmopathy and Graves' hyperthyroidism. Points from the study as a whole: With about 86% sensitivity and less than 83% specificity, a 13-signature model separated ophthalmopathy from stable hyperthyroidism. Ophthalmopathy progression was predicted by the model at less than 71% sensitivity and about 79% specificity.

Among the exclusions were patients with other autoimmune diseases, uncontrolled infections, pregnancy or lactation. Germline loops: CDR1 ENHRY, CDR2 SYGVKD. The CDR3 covers 16 residues. Scientists amplified the TCR beta CDR3 regions from RNA transcripts. A first-round RT-PCR used HTBI primers, followed by a second-round multiplex PCR. TCRdb passed the multiplex PCR reads through MiXCR, listing each CDR3 protein once. The sample includes about 590,000 distinct CDR3 sequences, about two fifths seen only once; the top ten take 3.5% to 4.5%. Details on this clonotype: Its target is unknown. Its ends do not fully match the called genes, so a read error is possible.

The source material was peripheral blood or thyroid tissue (not recorded which). This receptor was obtained from an adult man with Graves' hyperthyroidism. The chain recombines TRBV10-3 with TRBJ2-3, with a weak D call TRBD2 (6 bases). The CDR3 DNA sequence: TGTGCCAGCAGTTCCGCCCCGGGACTTGACACAGATACGCAGTATTTT. Translated, it gives CASSSAPGLDTDTQYF.